The rows below give T cell receptor beta chains drawn from one sample of a study of beta chain features in type 1 diabetes. TCRdb keeps only in-frame clones here, not all; method: immunoSEQ multiplex PCR. In the table there are approximately 170,000 clones, less than 9.5% of which are singletons. Specimen: central memory CD4+ T cells from blood. The receptor source for this set is a woman younger than 35 in good health. The CDR3 runs from the conserved cysteine through the conserved F or W. A D gene is named only where the DNA matches it firmly. Size is omitted from some rows. Given values are once, few, many or a class for expanded clones.

d_call j_call v_call clone_size cdr3_aa cdr3_nt
NA TRBJ1-1 TRBV30 few CAGSGQTNTEAFF TGTGCCGGTTCAGGGCAAACTAACACTGAAGCTTTCTTT
NA TRBJ1-2 TRBV5-1 NA CASHADPGLINGYTF TGCGCCAGCCACGCCGACCCGGGTTTAATAAATGGCTACACCTTC
TRBD1 TRBJ1-5 TRBV10-3 few CASDPGQGDQPQHF TGTGCCAGTGATCCGGGACAGGGAGATCAGCCCCAGCATTTT
NA TRBJ1-1 TRBV2 NA CASSPQGNTEAFF TGTGCCAGCAGTCCACAGGGGAACACTGAAGCTTTCTTT
NA TRBJ2-7 TRBV6-1 few CASSEGIGGIYEQYF TGTGCCAGCAGTGAAGGAATAGGGGGAATCTACGAGCAGTACTTC
TRBD2 TRBJ2-1 TRBV19 NA CATSLGLAGGGEQFF TGTGCCACCTCCCTCGGACTAGCGGGAGGTGGGGAGCAGTTCTTC
NA TRBJ1-4 TRBV7-9 few CASSLNWGGGEKLFF TGTGCCAGCAGCTTAAACTGGGGAGGAGGTGAAAAACTGTTTTTT
NA TRBJ2-6 TRBV5-1 NA CASSSQGFPGANVLTF TGCGCCAGCAGCTCGCAGGGATTTCCTGGGGCCAACGTCCTGACTTTC
NA TRBJ2-7 TRBV5-1 few CASSPDNSYEQYF TGCGCCAGCAGCCCCGACAACTCCTACGAGCAGTACTTC
NA TRBJ1-1 TRBV30 many CAHPGVGGEAFF TGTGCCCACCCAGGGGTAGGGGGTGAAGCTTTCTTT
NA TRBJ1-5 TRBV2 few CASRLGGANQPQHF TGTGCCAGCAGGTTGGGGGGGGCCAATCAGCCCCAGCATTTT
TRBD2 TRBJ2-3 TRBV19 few CATRGNSGRTDTQYF TGTGCCACCCGGGGAAATAGCGGGCGCACAGATACGCAGTATTTT
NA TRBJ2-3 TRBV4-1 few CASSPLGLLRDTQYF TGCGCCAGCAGCCCCCTGGGACTCCTCAGAGATACGCAGTATTTT
NA TRBJ2-7 TRBV6-1 few CASTRDNSYEQYF TGTGCCAGCACCCGGGACAACTCCTACGAGCAGTACTTC
NA TRBJ1-1 TRBV5-6 few CASSLSGTTEAFF TGTGCCAGCAGCTTGAGTGGGACAACTGAAGCTTTCTTT
NA TRBJ1-1 TRBV30 few CAWSVSRDTEAFF TGTGCCTGGAGTGTATCGAGAGACACTGAAGCTTTCTTT
TRBD1 TRBJ2-7 TRBV4-2 NA CASSQLGQVESGEQYF TGTGCCAGCAGCCAACTGGGACAGGTTGAGAGTGGCGAGCAGTACTTC
TRBD1 TRBJ1-2 TRBV5-4 NA CASSPPDRGKGYTF TGTGCCAGCAGCCCCCCGGACAGGGGTAAAGGCTACACCTTC
TRBD2 TRBJ2-4 TRBV5-1 NA CASSSATSGKNIQYF TGCGCCAGCAGCTCCGCCACTAGCGGTAAAAACATTCAGTACTTC
NA TRBJ1-5 TRBV6-5 NA CASSYRGNSNQPQHF TGTGCCAGCAGTTACAGAGGGAATAGCAATCAGCCCCAGCATTTT
NA TRBJ2-1 TRBV5-8 NA CASSSWNSYEQFF TGTGCCAGCAGCTCCTGGAACAGCTATGAGCAGTTCTTC
TRBD1 TRBJ2-1 TRBV27 few CASSLYDRANGEQFF TGTGCCAGCAGTTTATACGACAGGGCAAACGGTGAGCAGTTCTTC
NA TRBJ2-7 TRBV7-2 NA CASSPAGGIRGEQYF TGTGCCAGCAGCCCAGCAGGAGGGATCCGAGGCGAGCAGTACTTC
TRBD2 TRBJ2-1 TRBV7-9 few CASSTPGTRHTNNEQFF TGTGCCAGCAGCACTCCCGGGACTAGACATACAAACAATGAGCAGTTCTTC
NA TRBJ2-1 TRBV4-1 few CASSPQRGGGNEQFF TGCGCCAGCAGCCCTCAGCGGGGAGGGGGTAATGAGCAGTTCTTC
NA TRBJ2-5 TRBV27 NA CASSVGQGGGWETQYF TGTGCCAGCAGCGTTGGGCAGGGCGGCGGTTGGGAGACCCAGTACTTC
TRBD2 TRBJ2-3 TRBV11-3 NA CASSKGLAGGMADTQYF TGTGCCAGCAGCAAAGGACTAGCGGGAGGTATGGCAGATACGCAGTATTTT
TRBD1 TRBJ2-2 TRBV5-1 NA CASSSGQVNTGELFF TGCGCCAGCAGCTCGGGACAGGTTAACACCGGGGAGCTGTTTTTT
NA TRBJ2-7 TRBV5-1 few CASSFLGGVSYEQYF TGCGCCAGCAGCTTCCTCGGGGGAGTCTCCTACGAGCAGTACTTC
NA TRBJ1-1 TRBV2 few CASSEAPRGGDTEAFF TGTGCCAGCAGTGAAGCGCCCCGGGGGGGGGATACTGAAGCTTTCTTT
NA TRBJ1-2 TRBV20-1 few CSARQGRGYTF TGCAGTGCTAGACAGGGGAGAGGCTACACCTTC
NA TRBJ2-5 TRBV28 few CASASGETQYF TGTGCCAGCGCTTCCGGGGAGACCCAGTACTTC
TRBD2 TRBJ2-1 TRBV27 NA CASIGGGTQNEQFF TGTGCCAGCATAGGCGGGGGGACCCAGAATGAGCAGTTCTTC
NA TRBJ2-1 TRBV19 NA CASSIVESYNEQFF TGTGCCAGTAGTATAGTGGAGAGCTACAATGAGCAGTTCTTC
TRBD1 TRBJ1-1 TRBV29-1 few CSAVGEGQANTEAFF TGCAGCGCCGTTGGGGAGGGACAGGCGAACACTGAAGCTTTCTTT
TRBD1 TRBJ1-6 TRBV18 many CASSYSGTEDSPLHF TGTGCCAGCTCATATTCCGGGACAGAGGATTCACCCCTCCACTTT
NA TRBJ1-1 TRBV4-1 NA CASSAPTGNTEAFF TGCGCCAGCAGTGCCCCGACGGGGAACACTGAAGCTTTCTTT
NA TRBJ1-6 TRBV5-1 few CASSLSQGSNSPLHF TGCGCCAGCAGCTTGAGCCAGGGGTCTAATTCACCCCTCCACTTT
NA TRBJ1-2 TRBV6-1 NA CASSETVNYGYTF TGTGCCAGCAGCGAGACAGTTAACTATGGCTACACCTTC
NA TRBJ2-1 TRBV9 NA CASSAGGARSYNEQFF TGTGCCAGCAGCGCTGGGGGGGCGCGCTCCTACAATGAGCAGTTCTTC
TRBD2 TRBJ2-5 TRBV5-1 few CASKRLAVQETQYF TGCGCCAGCAAGAGACTAGCGGTCCAAGAGACCCAGTACTTC
TRBD1 TRBJ2-1 TRBV30 few CAWTVGQGLDNEQFF TGTGCCTGGACCGTCGGACAGGGGCTCGACAATGAGCAGTTCTTC
NA TRBJ2-3 TRBV15 NA CATSRREGVRGDTQYF TGTGCCACCAGCAGAAGGGAAGGGGTTAGAGGAGATACGCAGTATTTT
TRBD2 TRBJ2-3 TRBV29-1 few CSVGGGGNTQYF TGCAGCGTTGGGGGCGGGGGGAATACGCAGTATTTT
TRBD2 TRBJ2-7 TRBV5-1 few CASSSKGTSGRALFAEQYF TGCGCCAGCAGCTCAAAAGGAACTAGCGGGAGGGCCTTATTCGCCGAGCAGTACTTC
NA TRBJ1-3 TRBV20-1 few CSAENGGGIYF TGCAGTGCTGAGAACGGAGGAGGCATATATTTT
NA TRBJ1-6 TRBV2 NA CASSARQGTSPLHF TGTGCCAGCAGTGCCCGGCAGGGGACTTCACCCCTCCACTTT
TRBD1 TRBJ1-4 TRBV30 NA CASGTGDEKLFF TGTGCCTCCGGGACAGGCGATGAAAAACTGTTTTTT
NA TRBJ2-7 TRBV18 few CASSPNRDDEQYF TGTGCCAGCTCACCGAACAGAGACGACGAGCAGTACTTC
NA TRBJ1-1 TRBV7-2 few CASSLSAAGRAFF TGTGCCAGCAGCTTAAGCGCGGCGGGACGGGCTTTCTTT
NA TRBJ1-6 TRBV27 NA CASSRNRNLGNSPLHF TGTGCCAGCAGTAGGAACAGGAACCTGGGCAATTCACCCCTCCACTTT
NA TRBJ1-1 TRBV7-2 NA CASSLVSATNTEAFF TGTGCCAGCAGCTTAGTCTCAGCGACTAACACTGAAGCTTTCTTT
NA TRBJ1-2 TRBV18 NA CASSPSSQVNYGYTF TGTGCCAGCTCACCAAGTTCCCAGGTTAACTATGGCTACACCTTC
NA TRBJ1-1 TRBV7-9 few CASSLYSIYTEAFF TGTGCCAGCAGCCTTTACAGCATATACACTGAAGCTTTCTTT
NA TRBJ2-7 TRBV5-8 few CASSYLGDEQYF TGTGCCAGCAGCTACCTAGGGGACGAGCAGTACTTC